This T cell receptor beta chain was sequenced for a study of blood T cell repertoires in COVID-19. Across the study: Samples representing acute and convalescent COVID-19 were sourced from the United States, Italy and Spain. Sources were T cells, B-cell-depleted T cells, or PBMCs; the material itself was cDNA or gDNA.

The CDR3 covers 15 residues. Germline assignment: CDR1 SGHAT and CDR2 FQDESV (reference sequence). The V end lost 4 bases, the J end lost 4 bases, and 13 bases lay between the germline ends. Original processing methods: Reference gene primer amplification in the assay estimated nucleated cell counts. TCRdb's table, derived via immunoSEQ multiplex PCR, lists solely in-frame clones and lacks some. V and J calls and clone size are those listed in that table; D and trimming were worked out from the DNA. The sample includes around 68,000 clones, 70% to 85% of them seen just once. This TCR came from a woman in her forties or fifties with acute or convalescent COVID-19. Sequencing was performed on peripheral blood. The chain couples TRBV11-1 to TRBJ2-2; D might be TRBD1 (6 bases). CDR3 DNA: TGTGCCAGCAGCTCCCAGACAGGTAGCACCGGGGAGCTGTTTTTT. This gives the protein CASSSQTGSTGELFF.